This section outlines one T cell receptor (beta chain) sequence together with its context. In this sample, this clonotype turned up many times. No cognate antigen has been identified for it. Base qualities are not at hand, and no much larger clone is one base apart. This entry is derived from a study of neurological immune-mediated disorders (dated by TCRdb to about 2019). At the level of the whole study: Among the approximately 35 multiple sclerosis patients, approximately 31 had relapsing-remitting MS and 3 had secondary progressive MS. Peripheral blood TCR-beta repertoires from HTLV-I-associated myelopathy (HAM/TSP) patients, multiple sclerosis patients and healthy controls were compared by UMI-based sequencing. Longitudinal samples, technical triplicates and paired sorted CD4+ and CD8+ T-cell subsets, alongside PBMC samples, were included among the roughly 98 TCR-beta libraries. The cohort was made up of 60 to 75 subjects, consisting of around 14 HAM/TSP patients, around 35 multiple sclerosis patients and about 20 healthy controls. The paper as a whole reports these results and caveats: TCR clonal expansion was highest in HAM/TSP patients and lowest in MS patients, with MS patients falling below even healthy controls. Across subjects, expanded clones never shared an identical CDR3 amino acid sequence, which suggests that the TCR-beta repertoires in every group were private. No clinical or MRI features were associated with the MS cluster, and the authors said that larger cohorts are needed. In a phylogenetic analysis, the repertoires of 18 out of 34 MS patients fell into a single cluster of related CDR3 sequences, pointing to a possible signature at the repertoire level.

At the junction V is shortened by 2 bases and J by 1 base; bases outside the gene matches: 2. CDR1 and CDR2, looked up from the germline V gene, are SGHRS and YFSETQ. The CDR3 runs 14 amino acids, cysteine and phenylalanine included. Only the CDR3 region is kept as DNA, spanning 42 bases read in frame from base 1. To synthesize cDNA, template-switch 5'RACE was performed with a primer carrying a 10-nucleotide random unique molecular identifier so that each TCR transcript was tagged. Every sequencing run yielded over 170 million TCR-beta sequences covering 15-18 subjects. The RNeasy kit was used to extract total RNA. TCR-beta VDJ regions were amplified with primers for the TCR constant region and the 5'RACE anchor, using the KAPA Real-time Library Amplification kit. Sample indexes and Illumina adaptors were added in a first PCR, and a second PCR then increased library yield. After Ampure bead purification, the roughly 650 bp TCR product was size-selected on a 2% E-gel SizeSelection system. Before pooling, library quality was assessed on a Bioanalyzer, concentration was determined with Qubit, and library quantification was performed with the Kapa Library Quantification kit. An Illumina HiSeq 2500 was used to sequence the libraries paired-end at 2 x 150 bp. To increase sequence diversity, about 23-32% phiX was spiked into each library pool. From the authors' description of their analysis: The UMI-based MiGEC pipeline processed quality-filtered reads and removed over 75% of raw TCR sequences during error correction. VDJ genes were aligned to IMGT germline references, and clonotypes were defined by unique CDR3 amino acid sequence plus V-J genes. Clonal expansion, Shannon diversity, and CDR3 relatedness (CalcPairwiseDistances, ClusterSamples) were evaluated with VDJtools, and phylogenetic trees were built with CLCbio workbench. Clones with at least 8 unique UMIs were defined as expanded, with this threshold being based on coefficient-of-variation modelling across technical triplicates. Using fastp at Q25 and MiXCR, TCRdb reprocessed the public reads and kept productive beta chains. Here each entry gathers all rows of one CDR3 protein and keeps the most common genes and DNA. TCRdb's processing, not the authors', yielded these V and J calls. This sample lists about 66,000 distinct CDR3 sequences; 4.5% were detected once. The ten largest clones represent about 6.9% of the sample.

Libraries from unsorted PBMCs were made from 2 million PBMCs kept in RNAlater at -80 degrees C until RNA extraction. The multiple sclerosis patients were enrolled in a US clinical protocol that evaluated disease progression with magnetic resonance imaging. Peripheral blood underwent Ficoll-Hypaque density gradient centrifugation to isolate PBMCs, which were then cryopreserved in liquid nitrogen. The origin of this receptor is a man aged 30 to 45 with multiple sclerosis. The chain is made from TRBV5-1 and TRBJ2-7; TRBD1 matches 8 bases in the middle. Sequenced sample: PBMCs. The CDR3 protein: CASSFQGASYEQYF. In nucleotide form, the sequence is TGCGCCAGCAGCTTTCAGGGGGCGTCCTACGAGCAGTACTTC.